This is a list of T cell receptor beta chains from one sample in a study of beta chain features in type 1 diabetes. Using immunoSEQ multiplex PCR, the repertoire was profiled, and TCRdb retains in-frame clones only, with some absent. In the table there are 230,000 or so clones, 16% of which are singletons. The specimen was naive CD4+ T cells from blood. The receptors come from a man under 40 with type 1 diabetes. Both conserved end residues are part of each CDR3. The D gene is left open where the match is weak. Not all rows give a size; the values are once, few, many and, for expanded clones, a class.

clone_size,j_call,d_call,v_call,cdr3_nt,cdr3_aa
once,TRBJ2-7,.,TRBV7-9,TGTGCCAGCAGCTCCCTTCGGAGCGGAGGGATTATCTACGAGCAGTACTTC,CASSSLRSGGIIYEQYF
few,TRBJ2-4,.,TRBV5-4,TGTGCCAGCAGCCCCACCGAGGGGGACATTCAGTACTTC,CASSPTEGDIQYF
few,TRBJ2-7,.,TRBV5-6,TGTGCCAGCAGCTTGCAAAGGGACACGAATCCCTACGAGCAGTACTTC,CASSLQRDTNPYEQYF
.,TRBJ1-2,.,TRBV30,TGTGCCTGGAGTGCCGTTCTACAGGGTGGAAACTATGGCTACACCTTC,CAWSAVLQGGNYGYTF
few,TRBJ2-3,.,TRBV30,TGTGCCTGGAGTAAGACCACAGATACGCAGTATTTT,CAWSKTTDTQYF
few,TRBJ2-3,TRBD1,TRBV7-9,TGTGCCAGCAGCCCACAGGGGGCCGGAGATACGCAGTATTTT,CASSPQGAGDTQYF
.,TRBJ2-1,.,TRBV30,TGTGCCTGGGAAAATGGGGGGTCCTACAATGAGCAGTTCTTC,CAWENGGSYNEQFF
.,TRBJ1-1,.,TRBV6-5,TGTGCCAGCAGGGACCGACAGAGCACTGAAGCTTTCTTT,CASRDRQSTEAFF
.,TRBJ2-7,.,TRBV29-1,TGCAGCGTTACAGGCCGGGGGTACTACGAGCAGTACTTC,CSVTGRGYYEQYF
.,TRBJ2-4,TRBD2,TRBV27,TGTGCCAGCAGTTTAACCCTAGCGGGAGTAGACATTCAGTACTTC,CASSLTLAGVDIQYF
few,TRBJ2-3,.,TRBV18,TGTGCCAGCTCCCAGGGAACAGATACGCAGTATTTT,CASSQGTDTQYF
few,TRBJ2-5,TRBD1,TRBV6-5,TGTGCCAGCAGTTATTTTCAAGGGACAGGGGTGACCCAGTACTTC,CASSYFQGTGVTQYF
.,TRBJ2-1,TRBD2,TRBV10-1,TGCGCCAGTAAGACTAGCGGGAGATCGGGAAATGAGCAGTTCTTC,CASKTSGRSGNEQFF
.,TRBJ2-1,.,TRBV29-1,TGCAGCGTGAGTTACAATGAGCAGTTCTTC,CSVSYNEQFF
.,TRBJ1-2,.,TRBV18,TGTGCCAGCTCACCTACAGAGGGAGTCTATGGCTACACCTTC,CASSPTEGVYGYTF